This is a list of T cell receptor beta chains from one sample in a study of identical twins. TCRdb re-analysed the 5' RACE reads in MiXCR, keeping a single row per CDR3 protein. Counted here are 450,000 or so distinct CDR3 sequences, approximately 18% occurring once; the ten biggest clones make up around 10%. Sequencing used naive T cells sorted from blood. The source is a man aged 50 to 59 in good health. CDR3s include the opening cysteine and the closing phenylalanine or tryptophan. A D gene is named only where the DNA matches it firmly. Where a row states a size, it is once, few, many or the class of an expanded clone; other rows omit it.

>TRBV10-3|TRBJ2-1|TRBD2|few
TGTGCCTCACTAGCGGGAGATTGGAATGAGCAGTTCTTC
CASLAGDWNEQFF
>TRBV20-1|TRBJ1-5|TRBD1|-
TGCAGTGCGGACAGGGGTGGGGGTCAGCCCCAGCATTTT
CSADRGGGQPQHF
>TRBV12-3/TRBV12-4|TRBJ2-6|-|few
TGTGCCAGCATCAGGGGACGGAGCTCTGGGGCCAACGTCCTGACTTTC
CASIRGRSSGANVLTF
>TRBV6-5|TRBJ1-6|-|few
TGTGCCAGCAGTTACGGGGGGCTCGAAGGTTCACCCCTCCACTTT
CASSYGGLEGSPLHF
>TRBV20-1|TRBJ1-6|-|-
TGCAGTGCTAGAGGGGCAGGGGCCTATAATTCACCCCTCCACTTT
CSARGAGAYNSPLHF
>TRBV5-1|TRBJ2-3|TRBD1|-
TGCGCCAGCAGCTCGGGGACAGGTCAAGGAGATACGCAGTATTTT
CASSSGTGQGDTQYF
>TRBV18|TRBJ1-2|TRBD1|few
TGTGCCAGCTCACCACTAGGCGACAGGGAGGGCTATGGCTACACCTTC
CASSPLGDREGYGYTF
>TRBV11-2|TRBJ2-7|-|-
TGTGCCAGCACGGGACCGGAACGCTACGAGCAGTACTTC
CASTGPERYEQYF
>TRBV3-1|TRBJ1-6|-|-
TGTGCCAGCAGCCAAGGGACAGCAATCTATAATTCACCCCTCCACTTT
CASSQGTAIYNSPLHF
>TRBV6-1|TRBJ2-6|TRBD1|-
TGTGCCAGCAGAAACAGCCCGACAGGGAGTCTTTCTGGGGCCAACGTCCTGACTTTC
CASRNSPTGSLSGANVLTF
>TRBV4-3|TRBJ2-7|TRBD1|many
TGCGCCAGCAGCCAAGATTTGGGCAGGGGGTACGAGCAGTACTTC
CASSQDLGRGYEQYF
>TRBV7-8|TRBJ2-2|-|many
TGTGCCAGCAGCTTATGGGGGGCGATAGCCGGGGAGCTGTTTTTT
CASSLWGAIAGELFF
>TRBV20-1|TRBJ2-7|-|-
TGCAGTGCCGTAGACGAACAGGCCCCCTCTGACGAGCAGTACTTC
CSAVDEQAPSDEQYF
>TRBV12-3/TRBV12-4|TRBJ2-7|TRBD1|many
TGTGCCAGCAGCCTCAGGACAGGTTTATACGAGCAGTACTTC
CASSLRTGLYEQYF
>TRBV5-1|TRBJ2-3|-|-
TGCGCCAGCAGCTTGGCTGTAGCGCACACAGATACGCAGTATTTT
CASSLAVAHTDTQYF
>TRBV6-1|TRBJ2-1|-|-
TGTGCCAGCCTGGAGCGGGTCCGTGGTAATGAGCAGTTCTTC
CASLERVRGNEQFF
>TRBV10-1|TRBJ2-7|-|few
TGCGCCAGTGGCGACGGACTCTCCCCCTACGAGCAGTACTTC
CASGDGLSPYEQYF
>TRBV20-1|TRBJ1-1|-|few
TGCAGTGCTAGAGATAGTATGCAGGCCCACACTGAAGCTTTCTTT
CSARDSMQAHTEAFF
>TRBV6-1|TRBJ1-4|-|few
TGTGCCAGCAGAAACGACAGGCCACTCGCAACTAATGAAAAACTGTTTTTT
CASRNDRPLATNEKLFF
>TRBV6-1|TRBJ2-7|TRBD2|-
TGTGCCAGCAGAGGGACTAGCGGGAGGGCCAGTGGGTCCTACGAGCAGTACTTC
CASRGTSGRASGSYEQYF
>TRBV29-1|TRBJ1-1|TRBD1|few
TGCAGCGGAAGGACAGGCTTTAACACTGAAGCTTTCTTT
CSGRTGFNTEAFF
>TRBV12-3/TRBV12-4|TRBJ2-2|-|once
TGTGCCAGCACCCCAGGGGGGCTGGTGAACGGGGAGCTGTTTTTT
CASTPGGLVNGELFF
>TRBV10-3|TRBJ1-6|-|few
TGTGCCATCAGTGAAGTAGCGAATTCACCCCTCCACTTT
CAISEVANSPLHF
>TRBV10-3|TRBJ1-5|-|-
TGTGCCATCAGTCCGGACAGAAATCAGCCCCAGCATTTT
CAISPDRNQPQHF
>TRBV6-1|TRBJ2-1|TRBD2|few
TGTGCCAGCAGTGGATTAGCGGGGGTTTACAATGAGCAGTTCTTC
CASSGLAGVYNEQFF
>TRBV4-1|TRBJ1-5|-|-
TGCGCCAGCAGCCAAGAAGGGGGTTATAGCAATCAGCCCCAGCATTTT
CASSQEGGYSNQPQHF
>TRBV5-4|TRBJ2-1|-|-
TGTGCCAGCAGCTTGGCCGCTAGGTTGGGGTCCTACAATGAGCAGTTCTTC
CASSLAARLGSYNEQFF
>TRBV29-1|TRBJ2-6|-|many
TGCAGCGTTTCAAATGGGGCCAACGTCCTGACTTTC
CSVSNGANVLTF
>TRBV12-3/TRBV12-4|TRBJ2-2|-|-
TGTGCCAGCAACCCCACAGCATCCACCGGGGAGCTGTTTTTT
CASNPTASTGELFF
>TRBV6-5|TRBJ2-3|TRBD1|-
TGTGCCAGCAGTTACGGGACAGGGTCGACAGATACGCAGTATTTT
CASSYGTGSTDTQYF
>TRBV6-1|TRBJ2-7|TRBD2|once
TGTGCCAGCAAATCTTCTAGCGGGGGCCCCACCTACGAGCAGTACTTC
CASKSSSGGPTYEQYF
>TRBV7-9|TRBJ2-1|-|-
TGTGCCAGCAGCCTCGTTACGGGGTTTTTTTACAATGAGCAGTTCTTC
CASSLVTGFFYNEQFF
>TRBV18|TRBJ2-1|-|few
TGTGCCAGCTCACCACCAGGAGGAGGTCTCGCCAATGAGCAGTTCTTC
CASSPPGGGLANEQFF
>TRBV5-6|TRBJ2-1|TRBD1|many
TGTGCCAGCAGCCCATTGGACAGGGGAAACAATGAGCAGTTCTTC
CASSPLDRGNNEQFF
>TRBV24-1|TRBJ2-3|TRBD2|-
TGTGCCACGGAAGCGGGACTAGCGGGGGGTGTGCAGTATTTT
CATEAGLAGGVQYF
>TRBV7-2|TRBJ2-3|-|-
TGTGCCAGCAGCGACTCCCCGGGCAGGGATACGCAGTATTTT
CASSDSPGRDTQYF
>TRBV6-1|TRBJ1-5|-|-
TGTGCCAGCAGGAAGGACACGACGTACAATCAGCCCCAGCATTTT
CASRKDTTYNQPQHF
>TRBV20-1|TRBJ2-3|TRBD2|many
TGCAGTGCTAGGGAGCGGGGGCCCACAGATACGCAGTATTTT
CSARERGPTDTQYF
>TRBV5-1|TRBJ2-5|TRBD2|-
TGCGCCAGCAGCCTTTTAGCGGGGACTTCCTCTATGTACCAAGAGACCCAGTACTTC
CASSLLAGTSSMYQETQYF
>TRBV20-1|TRBJ1-5|-|-
TGCAGTGCTAGACAGCCAGGGTATAGCAATCAGCCCCAGCATTTT
CSARQPGYSNQPQHF
>TRBV29-1|TRBJ2-7|TRBD1|many
TGCAGCGGATTATACAGGGGCTACGAGCAGTACTTC
CSGLYRGYEQYF
>TRBV20-1|TRBJ2-1|-|many
TGCAGTGCTGGGGTGAGCATCCGGAATGAGCAGTTCTTC
CSAGVSIRNEQFF
>TRBV20-1|TRBJ2-1|TRBD2|-
TGCAGTGCCCCCCCCGCGGGAGGAAGGTACAATGAGCAGTTCTTC
CSAPPAGGRYNEQFF
>TRBV5-1|TRBJ2-7|TRBD1|few
TGCGCCAGCAGCCAACAAGTGACAGGGGTCTACGAGCAGTACTTC
CASSQQVTGVYEQYF
>TRBV7-8|TRBJ2-1|TRBD2|-
TGTGCCAGCAGCAACAATGGACTAGCGGGCAACAATGAGCAGTTCTTC
CASSNNGLAGNNEQFF
>TRBV28|TRBJ1-6|TRBD1|few
TGTGCCAGCACGGGACAGCCTTCACCCCTCCACTTT
CASTGQPSPLHF
>TRBV12-3/TRBV12-4|TRBJ1-5|-|-
TGTGCCAGCAGTTTGGAGGGGGGGCCCAATCAGCCCCAGCATTTT
CASSLEGGPNQPQHF
>TRBV7-7|TRBJ2-3|TRBD2|-
TGTGCCAGCAGCCGAGCTAGCGGGTACCGCACAGATACGCAGTATTTT
CASSRASGYRTDTQYF
>TRBV7-2|TRBJ2-1|TRBD1|-
TGTGCCAGCAGCTTACCAGGACAGGGGAGAGGTGAGCAGTTCTTC
CASSLPGQGRGEQFF
>TRBV10-3|TRBJ2-7|TRBD2|-
TGTGCCATCAGGGGAACCGGGACTAGCGGGACCTACGAGCAGTACTTC
CAIRGTGTSGTYEQYF
>TRBV24-1|TRBJ1-5|-|many
TGTGCCACCAGTGATTTGCGCGCTTTCAATCAGCCCCAGCATTTT
CATSDLRAFNQPQHF
>TRBV3-1|TRBJ2-1|TRBD2|-
TGTGCCAGCAGCCGGACGACTAGCGGGCTTTACAATGAGCAGTTCTTC
CASSRTTSGLYNEQFF
>TRBV10-3|TRBJ2-5|TRBD1|few
TGTGCCATCAGTCCCGGACAGGGTGGGGAGACCCAGTACTTC
CAISPGQGGETQYF